This is a list of T cell receptor beta chains from one sample in a study of blood T cell repertoires in COVID-19. Sequenced by immunoSEQ multiplex PCR; TCRdb stores in-frame clones only, minus some. The sample has some 88,000 clones; roughly three quarters are singletons. Sequences were obtained from peripheral blood. The receptors here all came from a human donor in a cohort sampled during active COVID-19. CDR3s include the opening cysteine and the closing phenylalanine or tryptophan. The order of the fields is J gene, D gene, clone size, V gene, CDR3 DNA, CDR3 protein. A D gene is named only where the DNA matches it firmly. Size is omitted from some rows. Given values are once, few, many or a class for expanded clones.

TRBJ2-5	-	few	TRBV6-6	TGTGCCAGCACGGGGTTTGACCAAGAGACCCAGTACTTC	CASTGFDQETQYF
TRBJ2-7	-	-	TRBV27	TGTGCCAGCAGTCCATGGGACAACTCCTACGAGCAGTACTTC	CASSPWDNSYEQYF
TRBJ2-3	TRBD2	-	TRBV25-1	TGTGCCAGCAGCGAAACTCCGGGACTAGCAGGTGCAGATACGCAGTATTTT	CASSETPGLAGADTQYF
TRBJ1-5	-	few	TRBV7-2	TGTGCCAGCAGCTTAGCCGGGGATCAGCCCCAGCATTTT	CASSLAGDQPQHF
TRBJ1-4	-	-	TRBV6-5	TGTGCCAGCAGTTATGGGGGGACTAATGAAAAACTGTTTTTT	CASSYGGTNEKLFF
TRBJ2-4	-	-	TRBV27	TGTGCCAGCAGTTTAGCAGGGGGGAAAAACATTCAGTACTTC	CASSLAGGKNIQYF
TRBJ1-2	TRBD1	-	TRBV19	TGTGCCAGCAAGCCCTACAACTCACGGGACAGTCAAGGCTACACCTTC	CASKPYNSRDSQGYTF
TRBJ1-4	TRBD1	-	TRBV9	TGTGCCAGCAGCGCACCGGACAGGGGTCCTGAAAAACTGTTTTTT	CASSAPDRGPEKLFF
TRBJ2-5	-	once	TRBV5-1	TGCGCCAGCAGCTTGGCCCCCGGGGACCAAGAGACCCAGTACTTC	CASSLAPGDQETQYF
TRBJ2-2	-	once	TRBV27	TGTGCCAGCAAGCCCCTCGGAGGGGGGGGAGGCGGGGAGCTGTTTTTT	CASKPLGGGGGGELFF
TRBJ2-7	TRBD1	few	TRBV28	TGTGCCACAGGGGGCAGGGACTACGAGCAGTACTTC	CATGGRDYEQYF
TRBJ2-1	TRBD2	once	TRBV7-8	TGTGCCAGCAGCCCTAGCGGGAGATACAATGAGCAGTTCTTC	CASSPSGRYNEQFF
TRBJ2-1	-	-	TRBV25-1	TGTGCCAGCAGTGAATACGAACTAGTCTATCGTGAGCAGTTCTTC	CASSEYELVYREQFF
TRBJ1-2	TRBD1	-	TRBV6-1	TGTGCCAGCAGTGAATTACAGGGGGCTGTCTATGGCTACACCTTC	CASSELQGAVYGYTF
TRBJ1-6	-	-	TRBV12-3/TRBV12-4	TGTGCCAGCAGGACCGGGTTCGCCTCACCCCTCCACTTT	CASRTGFASPLHF
TRBJ2-5	-	-	TRBV5-4	TGTGCCAGCAGCTCAGGGCATCAAGAGACCCAGTACTTC	CASSSGHQETQYF
TRBJ2-7	-	few	TRBV7-9	TGTGCCAGCAGCCGCGACTCGATGACCTACGAGCAGTACTTC	CASSRDSMTYEQYF
TRBJ2-5	TRBD1	-	TRBV5-1	TGCGCCAGCACTTCGGGACAGGACCAAGAGACCCAGTACTTC	CASTSGQDQETQYF
TRBJ2-1	-	-	TRBV5-6	TGTGCCAGCAGCCTTAGCGGCTGGAGCTCCTACAATGAGCAGTTCTTC	CASSLSGWSSYNEQFF
TRBJ2-1	-	-	TRBV11-2	TGTGCCAGCAGCTTAGATCCGGCGAGGGGGAATGAGCAGTTCTTC	CASSLDPARGNEQFF
TRBJ2-1	TRBD2	-	TRBV7-9	TGTGCCAGCAGCTTACTTGGACTAGCGGGAAGTTACAATGAGCAGTTCTTC	CASSLLGLAGSYNEQFF
TRBJ2-1	-	-	TRBV19	TGTGCCAGTAGTATATACGGCGGGCCTCCCGGAAATGAGCAGTTCTTC	CASSIYGGPPGNEQFF
TRBJ2-6	-	-	TRBV18	TGTGCCAGCTCACGGGACCGGGGGTCGAACTACCTCTCTGGGGCCAACGTCCTGACTTTC	CASSRDRGSNYLSGANVLTF
TRBJ2-3	-	-	TRBV6-2/TRBV6-3	TGTGCCAGCAGTTACTGGAGGGGACGGGATGTGAAGGATACGCAGTATTTT	CASSYWRGRDVKDTQYF
TRBJ1-6	TRBD1	-	TRBV5-5	TGTGCCAGCAGTTCAGGGGGCACAATGGATTCACCCCTCCACTTT	CASSSGGTMDSPLHF
TRBJ1-3	-	few	TRBV30	TGTGCCTGGAGTACCCCGCGGCACTCTGGAAACACCATATATTTT	CAWSTPRHSGNTIYF
TRBJ2-7	TRBD2	-	TRBV6-5	TGTGCCAGCACCCTGGGACTAGCGGGAGACGAGCAGTACTTC	CASTLGLAGDEQYF
TRBJ2-7	-	-	TRBV18	TGTGCCAGCTCACCGAGGCGTACTGACGAGCAGTACTTC	CASSPRRTDEQYF
TRBJ2-7	TRBD2	-	TRBV6-6	TGTGCCAGCAGTCCCTCTGGCCTGACTAGCCGCGAGCAGTACTTC	CASSPSGLTSREQYF
TRBJ1-2	TRBD1	-	TRBV28	TGTGCCAGCAGTGATGTTTGGGGGGACAGGGGGATTGCGATTAATGGCTACACCTTC	CASSDVWGDRGIAINGYTF
TRBJ2-6	-	once	TRBV18	TGTGCCAGCTCACCACCGAGTGGGGCCAACGTCCTGACTTTC	CASSPPSGANVLTF
TRBJ2-1	-	-	TRBV12-3/TRBV12-4	TGTGCCAGCAGCCTGGAGCCCTTCTATGAGCAGTTCTTC	CASSLEPFYEQFF
TRBJ2-3	-	-	TRBV14	TGTGCCAGCAGCCAAGTGGTCAGCGCAGATACGCAGTATTTT	CASSQVVSADTQYF
TRBJ2-3	TRBD1	-	TRBV5-1	TGCGCCAGCAGCCCAAGGGGACAGCTTAGCACAGATACGCAGTATTTT	CASSPRGQLSTDTQYF
TRBJ1-4	TRBD1	few	TRBV4-2	TGTGCCAGCAGCCAAGGCCAGGGGGCAGGGGGCACCCGGGAAAAACTGTTTTTT	CASSQGQGAGGTREKLFF
TRBJ2-7	TRBD2	-	TRBV4-2	TGTGCCAGCAGCCCCGGGACTAGCGGAAGTGAGGCGTCCTACGAGCAGTACTTC	CASSPGTSGSEASYEQYF
TRBJ2-5	-	-	TRBV5-1	TGCGCCAGCAGCTTGGAGGGGCCCCAAGAGACCCAGTACTTC	CASSLEGPQETQYF
TRBJ2-7	TRBD1	-	TRBV12-3/TRBV12-4	TGTGCCAGCAGTTGGGGGGGACAGGGCGAGCAGTACTTC	CASSWGGQGEQYF
TRBJ1-1	TRBD1	-	TRBV4-1	TGCGCCAGCAGCCAAGACGGACAGGGGGCCCGTGAAGCTTTCTTT	CASSQDGQGAREAFF
TRBJ2-3	TRBD2	-	TRBV4-3	TGCGCCAGCAGCCAAGAAGGGGTCGGGAGGGCTAGCACAGATACGCAGTATTTT	CASSQEGVGRASTDTQYF
TRBJ1-5	-	-	TRBV6-5	TGTGCCACCGGGGAGTTCAATCAGCCCCAGCATTTT	CATGEFNQPQHF